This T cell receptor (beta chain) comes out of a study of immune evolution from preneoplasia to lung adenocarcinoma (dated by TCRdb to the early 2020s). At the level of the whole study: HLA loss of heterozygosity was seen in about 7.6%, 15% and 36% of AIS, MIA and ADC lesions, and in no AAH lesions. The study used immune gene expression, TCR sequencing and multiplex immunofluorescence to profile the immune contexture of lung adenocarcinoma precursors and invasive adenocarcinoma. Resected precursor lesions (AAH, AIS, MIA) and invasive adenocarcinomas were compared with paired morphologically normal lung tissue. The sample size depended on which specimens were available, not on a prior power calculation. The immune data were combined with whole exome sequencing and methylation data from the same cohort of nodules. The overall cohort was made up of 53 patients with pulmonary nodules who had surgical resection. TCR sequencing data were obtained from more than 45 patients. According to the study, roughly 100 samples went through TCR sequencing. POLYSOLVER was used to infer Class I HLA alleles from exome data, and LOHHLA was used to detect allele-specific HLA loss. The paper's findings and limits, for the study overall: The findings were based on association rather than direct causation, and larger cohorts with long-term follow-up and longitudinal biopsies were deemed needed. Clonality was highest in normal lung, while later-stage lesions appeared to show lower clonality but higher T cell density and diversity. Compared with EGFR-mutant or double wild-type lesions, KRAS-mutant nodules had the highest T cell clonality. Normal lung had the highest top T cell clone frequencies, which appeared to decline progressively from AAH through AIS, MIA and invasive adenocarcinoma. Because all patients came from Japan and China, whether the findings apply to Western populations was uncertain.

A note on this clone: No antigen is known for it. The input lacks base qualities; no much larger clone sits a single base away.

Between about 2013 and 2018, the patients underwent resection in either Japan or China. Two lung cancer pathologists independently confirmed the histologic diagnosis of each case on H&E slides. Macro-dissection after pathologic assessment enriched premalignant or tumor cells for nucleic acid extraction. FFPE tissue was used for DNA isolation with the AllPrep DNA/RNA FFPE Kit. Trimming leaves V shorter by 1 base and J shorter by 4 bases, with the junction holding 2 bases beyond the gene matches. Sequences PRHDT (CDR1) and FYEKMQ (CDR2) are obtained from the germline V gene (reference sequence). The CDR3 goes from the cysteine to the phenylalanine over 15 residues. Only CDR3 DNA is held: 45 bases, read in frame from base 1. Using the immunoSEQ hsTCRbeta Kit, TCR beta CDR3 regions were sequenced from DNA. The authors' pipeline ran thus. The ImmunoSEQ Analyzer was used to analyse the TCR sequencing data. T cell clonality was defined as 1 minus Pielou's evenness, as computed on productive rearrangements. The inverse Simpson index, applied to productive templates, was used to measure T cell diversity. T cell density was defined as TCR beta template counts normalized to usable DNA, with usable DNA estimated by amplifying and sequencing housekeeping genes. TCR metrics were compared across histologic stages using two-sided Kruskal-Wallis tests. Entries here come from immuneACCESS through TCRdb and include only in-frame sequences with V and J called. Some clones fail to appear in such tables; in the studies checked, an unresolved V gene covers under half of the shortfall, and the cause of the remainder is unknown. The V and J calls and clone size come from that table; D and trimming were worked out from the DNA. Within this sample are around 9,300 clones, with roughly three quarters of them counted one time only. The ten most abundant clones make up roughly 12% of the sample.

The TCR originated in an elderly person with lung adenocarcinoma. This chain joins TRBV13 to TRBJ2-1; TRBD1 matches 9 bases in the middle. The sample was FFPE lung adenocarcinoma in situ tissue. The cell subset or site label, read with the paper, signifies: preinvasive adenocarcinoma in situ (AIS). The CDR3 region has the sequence CASSLAGQGYNEQFF. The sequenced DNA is TGTGCCAGCAGCTTAGCGGGACAGGGTTACAATGAGCAGTTCTTC.